This is a list of T cell receptor beta chains from one sample in a study of graft-versus-host responses after intestinal transplantation. Produced via immunoSEQ multiplex PCR; TCRdb's table is partial and in-frame only. The data contain tens of thousands of clones, around 89% of them singletons. These receptors lack a known antigen. Sample: unstimulated CD8+ T cells sorted from spleen or lymph node cells, taken before intestinal transplant. The receptor set was obtained from a human donor who received an intestinal transplant. The CDR3 runs from the conserved cysteine through the conserved F or W. D genes are given only for firm matches. Rows give clone size only sometimes, using once, few, many, or a class for an expanded clone.

clone size,J gene,D gene,CDR3 length,V gene,CDR3 DNA,CDR3 protein
NA,TRBJ1-2,TRBD1,17,TRBV5-4,TGTGCCAGCAGCTGGGCCGGGACAGGGTTATTGAGCTATGGCTACACCTTC,CASSWAGTGLLSYGYTF
NA,TRBJ2-3,TRBD2,14,TRBV4-1,TGCGCCAGCAGCCAGGCGGGAGGCACAGATACGCAGTATTTT,CASSQAGGTDTQYF
once,TRBJ1-2,NA,16,TRBV4-2,TGTGCCAGCAGCCAAGGAGGGGAGGGCCAGCGTTATGGCTACACCTTC,CASSQGGEGQRYGYTF
NA,TRBJ2-7,NA,14,TRBV27,TGTGCCAGCAGTTTAACGGGATCGGCTTACGAGCAGTACTTC,CASSLTGSAYEQYF
NA,TRBJ1-2,TRBD1,12,TRBV29-1,TGCAGCGCAAGACAGGGGGGCAGTGGCTACACCTTC,CSARQGGSGYTF
NA,TRBJ2-7,TRBD1,13,TRBV5-1,TGCGCCAGCAGTCCGGGACAGCTCTACGAGCAGTACTTC,CASSPGQLYEQYF
NA,TRBJ2-5,TRBD1,14,TRBV5-7,TGTGCCAGCAGCTTACAGGGGTACCAAGAGACCCAGTACTTC,CASSLQGYQETQYF
NA,TRBJ2-1,NA,16,TRBV6-1,TGTGCCAGCAGTGAAGAATTAAGTAGCTCCTACAATGAGCAGTTCTTC,CASSEELSSSYNEQFF
NA,TRBJ2-7,TRBD2,15,TRBV6-1,TGTGCCAGCAGTGGACTAGCGGGGGGGCAGGACGAGCAGTACTTC,CASSGLAGGQDEQYF
NA,TRBJ2-1,NA,16,TRBV4-1,TGCGCCAGCAGCCAAACAGTGCGTAGCTCCTACAATGAGCAGTTCTTC,CASSQTVRSSYNEQFF
NA,TRBJ1-3,NA,17,TRBV5-4,TGTGCCAGCAGCCACAACAAGGGGCCCCGCTCTGGAAACACCATATATTTT,CASSHNKGPRSGNTIYF
NA,TRBJ2-1,NA,14,TRBV2,TGTGCCAGCACATTTGACTCCTCCTACAATGAGCAGTTCTTC,CASTFDSSYNEQFF
NA,TRBJ1-2,NA,13,TRBV2,TGTGCCAGCAGTGCGACAGGAGACTATGGCTACACCTTC,CASSATGDYGYTF
NA,TRBJ1-5,NA,14,TRBV19,TGTGCCAGTAGCCCCGACAGTGCCAATCAGCCCCAGCATTTT,CASSPDSANQPQHF